This entry concerns a single T cell receptor beta chain. The source of the sample is a study of cytomegalovirus exposure and HLA in healthy donors. The germline gives CDR1 MNHNY, CDR2 SVGAGI (reference sequence). V lost 10 bases, J lost 1 base, and 13 bases lay in between. This CDR3 region has 13 residues. PCR primers comprised 60 Vbeta and 13 Jbeta primers. Sequencing used immunoSEQ multiplex PCR; TCRdb keeps in-frame clones, though not all of them. The sample has some 180,000 clones; 82% are singletons. This sequence originates from a man aged 35 to 55 in good health and CMV-seronegative. The sequencing input was PBMCs. This rearrangement joins TRBV6-6 to TRBJ1-1, with D perhaps TRBD1 (6 bases). The CDR3 nucleotides read TGTGCCATCTGGGGGGGGCAGAACACTGAAGCTTTCTTT. Its protein product is CAIWGGQNTEAFF.